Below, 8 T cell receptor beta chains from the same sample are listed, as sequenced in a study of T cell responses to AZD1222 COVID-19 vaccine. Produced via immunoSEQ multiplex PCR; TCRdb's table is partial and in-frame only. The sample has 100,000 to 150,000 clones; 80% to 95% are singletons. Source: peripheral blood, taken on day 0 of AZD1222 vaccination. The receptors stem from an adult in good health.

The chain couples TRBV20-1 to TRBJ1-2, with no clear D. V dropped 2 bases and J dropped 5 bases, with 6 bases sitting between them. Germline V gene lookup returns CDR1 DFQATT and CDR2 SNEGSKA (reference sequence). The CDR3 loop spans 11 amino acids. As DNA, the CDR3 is TGCAGTGCTAGAAAACAGTATGGCTACACCTTC. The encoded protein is CSARKQYGYTF.

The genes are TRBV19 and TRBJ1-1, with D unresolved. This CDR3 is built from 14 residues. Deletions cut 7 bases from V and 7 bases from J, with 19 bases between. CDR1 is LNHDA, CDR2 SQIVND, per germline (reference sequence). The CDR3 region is CASINSLPGDEAFF. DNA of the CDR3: TGTGCCAGTATTAACAGTCTTCCTGGGGATGAAGCTTTCTTT. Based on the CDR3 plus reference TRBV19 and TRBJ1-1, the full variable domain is DGGITQSPKYLFRKEGQNVTLSCEQNLNHDAMYWYRQDPGQGLRLIYYSQIVNDFQKGDIAEGYSVSREKKESFPLTVTSAQKNPTAFYLCASINSLPGDEAFFGQGTRLTVV.

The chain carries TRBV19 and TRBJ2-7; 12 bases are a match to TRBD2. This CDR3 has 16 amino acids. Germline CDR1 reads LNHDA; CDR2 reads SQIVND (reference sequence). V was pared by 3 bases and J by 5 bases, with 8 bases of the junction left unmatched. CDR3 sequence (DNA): TGTGCCAGTAGTATTACTAGCGGGAGGATCCCCCACGAGCAGTACTTC. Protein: CASSITSGRIPHEQYF.

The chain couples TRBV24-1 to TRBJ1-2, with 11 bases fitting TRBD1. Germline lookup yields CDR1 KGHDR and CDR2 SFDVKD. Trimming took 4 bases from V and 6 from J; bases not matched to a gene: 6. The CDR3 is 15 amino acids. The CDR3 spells CATSDPGQGADGYTF. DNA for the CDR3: TGTGCCACCAGTGACCCCGGACAGGGGGCGGATGGCTACACCTTC.

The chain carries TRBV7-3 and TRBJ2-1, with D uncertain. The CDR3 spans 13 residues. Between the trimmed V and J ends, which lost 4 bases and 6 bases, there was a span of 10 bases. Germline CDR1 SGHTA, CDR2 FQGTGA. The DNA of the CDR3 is TGTGCCAGCAGCTCTGGACCCCTCAATGAGCAGTTCTTC. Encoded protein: CASSSGPLNEQFF.

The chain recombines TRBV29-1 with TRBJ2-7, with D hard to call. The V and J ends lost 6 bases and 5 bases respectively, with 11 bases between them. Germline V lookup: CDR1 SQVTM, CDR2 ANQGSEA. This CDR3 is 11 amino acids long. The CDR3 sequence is CSVVAGDEQYF. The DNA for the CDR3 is TGCAGCGTCGTCGCCGGCGACGAGCAGTACTTC.

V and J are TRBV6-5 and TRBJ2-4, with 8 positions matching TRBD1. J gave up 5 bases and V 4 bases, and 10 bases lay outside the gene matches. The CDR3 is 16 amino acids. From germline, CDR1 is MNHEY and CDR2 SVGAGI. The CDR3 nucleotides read TGTGCCAGCAGTTCCGGACAGGGACAATTCCAAAACATTCAGTACTTC. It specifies CASSSGQGQFQNIQYF.

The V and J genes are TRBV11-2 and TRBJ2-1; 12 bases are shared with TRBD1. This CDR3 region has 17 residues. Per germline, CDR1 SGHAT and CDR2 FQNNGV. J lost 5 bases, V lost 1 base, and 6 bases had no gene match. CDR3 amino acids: CASSLGWGDRGHNEQFF. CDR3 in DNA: TGTGCCAGCAGCTTAGGCTGGGGGGACAGGGGGCACAATGAGCAGTTCTTC.